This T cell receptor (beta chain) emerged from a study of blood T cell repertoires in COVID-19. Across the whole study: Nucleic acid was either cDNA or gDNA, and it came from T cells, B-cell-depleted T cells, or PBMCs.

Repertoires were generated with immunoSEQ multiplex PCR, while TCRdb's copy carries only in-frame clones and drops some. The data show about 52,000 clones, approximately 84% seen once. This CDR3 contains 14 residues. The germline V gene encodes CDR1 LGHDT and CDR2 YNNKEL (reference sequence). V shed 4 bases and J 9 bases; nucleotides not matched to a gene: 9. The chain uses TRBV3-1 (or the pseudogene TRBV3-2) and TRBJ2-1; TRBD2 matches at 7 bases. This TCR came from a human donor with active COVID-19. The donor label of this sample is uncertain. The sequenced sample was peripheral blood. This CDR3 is CASSPPSSGGEQFF. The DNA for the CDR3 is TGTGCCAGCAGCCCGCCGTCTAGCGGTGGTGAGCAGTTCTTC.